This is a list of T cell receptor beta chains from one sample in a study of T cell changes during pregnancy in multiple sclerosis. TCRdb's table, derived via immunoSEQ multiplex PCR, lists solely in-frame clones and lacks some. The table includes 35,000 to 45,000 clones, roughly nine tenths detected once. Here the sequenced sample was CD4+ T cells from peripheral blood mononuclear cells, taken after pregnancy. The receptors derive from a female donor with multiple sclerosis, enrolled in a pregnancy study. Each CDR3 is given with its conserved first and last residue. A D gene is named only where the DNA matches it firmly. Not every row has a clone size; where given, it reads once, few, many or a size class.

V gene	clone size	D gene	J gene	CDR3 DNA	CDR3 protein
TRBV11-3	NA	TRBD1	TRBJ2-1	TGTGCCAGCAGCCCAGGGACAGGGGCAAATGAGCAGTTCTTC	CASSPGTGANEQFF
TRBV9	NA	NA	TRBJ2-1	TGTGCCAGCAGCGTAGCTTCCTACAATGAGCAGTTCTTC	CASSVASYNEQFF
TRBV5-4	NA	TRBD1	TRBJ2-1	TGTGCCAGCAGCACCGGACAGGGGGCTTGGAATGAGCAGTTCTTC	CASSTGQGAWNEQFF
TRBV11-1	NA	NA	TRBJ2-7	TGTGCCAGCAGCTTAGGCAGGCACTCCTACGAGCAGTACTTC	CASSLGRHSYEQYF
TRBV19	NA	TRBD1	TRBJ2-7	TGTGCCAGTAGTATAGATCCGTGGGACAGGGTCAACGAGCAGTACTTC	CASSIDPWDRVNEQYF
TRBV5-1	NA	NA	TRBJ1-4	TGCGCCAGCAGCTTGGCCGGGCAGGGCAATGAAAAACTGTTTTTT	CASSLAGQGNEKLFF
TRBV29-1	NA	TRBD1	TRBJ2-7	TGCAGCGTTGGGGTCGGGACAGGTGGTTACGAGCAGTACTTC	CSVGVGTGGYEQYF
TRBV28	NA	TRBD1	TRBJ1-4	TGTGCCAGCAGTTTCTTAGGGACAGGGGGACAATCGGAAAAACTGTTTTTT	CASSFLGTGGQSEKLFF
TRBV5-4	NA	TRBD2	TRBJ2-5	TGTGCCAGCGGACCTCTAGCGGGGGGGCAGGAGACCCAGTACTTC	CASGPLAGGQETQYF
TRBV30	NA	TRBD1	TRBJ1-2	TGTGCCTGGAGTGTGATAAACAGGGGGGCTAACTATGGCTACACCTTC	CAWSVINRGANYGYTF
TRBV27	once	TRBD1	TRBJ1-2	TGTGCCAGCAGTTCTGGGACAGGGGTCTTCGGCTACACCTTC	CASSSGTGVFGYTF
TRBV18	NA	NA	TRBJ1-1	TGTGCCAGCTCACCTACAGGGACCCCCACTGAAGCTTTCTTT	CASSPTGTPTEAFF
TRBV12-5	NA	NA	TRBJ2-1	TGTGCTAGTGGTTTGGTACGGGACGGGACTCAGGCGGTGGATGAGCAGTTCTTC	CASGLVRDGTQAVDEQFF
TRBV11-2	NA	NA	TRBJ1-1	TGTGCCAGCAGCTTAAGGGGCGGACACACTGAAGCTTTCTTT	CASSLRGGHTEAFF
TRBV15	NA	NA	TRBJ1-1	TGTGCCACCAGCACGGGAGTGGGCGGGGGGAACACTGAAGCTTTCTTT	CATSTGVGGGNTEAFF
TRBV5-1	NA	TRBD1	TRBJ1-3	TGCGCCAGCAGCTTGGACCCGGGACAGGGCAACATATATTTT	CASSLDPGQGNIYF
TRBV5-1	NA	NA	TRBJ2-2	TGCGCCAGCAGCTTGGCCCAGGTTGGCGGGGAGCTGTTTTTT	CASSLAQVGGELFF
TRBV7-2	NA	NA	TRBJ1-1	TGTGCCAGCAGCTATAGGGAGACTGAAGCTTTCTTT	CASSYRETEAFF
TRBV28	NA	NA	TRBJ2-1	TGTGCCAGCAGGCGACATGACTACAATGAGCAGTTCTTC	CASRRHDYNEQFF
TRBV5-1	once	NA	TRBJ1-1	TGCGCCAGCAGCTTGGTTCGGGAGGGGGACACTGAAGCTTTCTTT	CASSLVREGDTEAFF
TRBV4-3	NA	TRBD1	TRBJ2-2	TGCGCCAGCAGCCAAGATCCCTGGACAGGGGCCGGGGAGCTGTTTTTT	CASSQDPWTGAGELFF
TRBV19	NA	NA	TRBJ1-5	TGTGCCAGTAGCTTGACAGCTTATCAGCCCCAGCATTTT	CASSLTAYQPQHF
TRBV19	NA	TRBD2	TRBJ2-7	TGTGCCAGTTCTCGGACTAGCGGGGCCTCCTACGAGCAGTACTTC	CASSRTSGASYEQYF
TRBV9	NA	NA	TRBJ1-4	TGTGCCAGCAGCGTAAATCAGGTCGGTGAAAAACTGTTTTTT	CASSVNQVGEKLFF
TRBV2	NA	NA	TRBJ2-3	TGTGCCAGCAGGGGGGCCATTTCCACAGATACGCAGTATTTT	CASRGAISTDTQYF
TRBV5-1	NA	TRBD1	TRBJ2-7	TGCGCCAGCAGCTTGTCCCCCGCGACAGGGGCCTCGAGCTCCTACGAGCAGTACTTC	CASSLSPATGASSSYEQYF
TRBV7-9	NA	NA	TRBJ1-1	TGTGCCAGCAGTCTTGTAATGGAGGACACTGAAGCTTTCTTT	CASSLVMEDTEAFF
TRBV6-1	NA	NA	TRBJ2-1	TGTGCCAGCAGTCCCCGTGAGCGGAGGGATGAGCAGTTCTTC	CASSPRERRDEQFF
TRBV7-3	once	NA	TRBJ2-3	TGTGCCAGCAGCTTAAGCTCAGAAGATACGCAGTATTTT	CASSLSSEDTQYF
TRBV29-1	NA	NA	TRBJ1-1	TGCAGCGTTGCTTCGGGATGGGGTATGAACACTGAAGCTTTCTTT	CSVASGWGMNTEAFF
TRBV5-1	once	TRBD2	TRBJ2-5	TGCGCCAGCAGCTTTATTCTAGCGGGGGGGGAGACCCAGTACTTC	CASSFILAGGETQYF
TRBV7-3	NA	TRBD2	TRBJ2-1	TGTGCCAGCAGCTTAAGGGGAGGGACCGGGGAGCAGTTCTTC	CASSLRGGTGEQFF
TRBV6-1	few	NA	TRBJ1-2	TGTGCCAGCAGCTTGTATGGCGGGGCTAACTATGGCTACACCTTC	CASSLYGGANYGYTF
TRBV11-1	NA	NA	TRBJ1-2	TGTGCCAGCAGCCCCGTTACAGGGATCGGCTACACCTTC	CASSPVTGIGYTF
TRBV18	NA	NA	TRBJ1-3	TGTGCCAGCTCACCACAAGGGAGGGGAAACACCATATATTTT	CASSPQGRGNTIYF
TRBV5-1	once	NA	TRBJ2-7	TGCGCCAGCAGCTTTGCCGGGGTCACCTACGAGCAGTACTTC	CASSFAGVTYEQYF
TRBV2	NA	NA	TRBJ1-2	TGTGCCAGCAGGCCCACAGGCCGCTATGGCTACACCTTC	CASRPTGRYGYTF
TRBV4-1	NA	NA	TRBJ1-3	TGCGCCAGCAGTCCTGTCTCTGGGGGCAGGGCTGGATCTGGAAACACCATATATTTT	CASSPVSGGRAGSGNTIYF
TRBV7-8	few	NA	TRBJ1-5	TGTGCCAGCAGCATCCGGAGGAATCAGCCCCAGCATTTT	CASSIRRNQPQHF
TRBV28	NA	TRBD1	TRBJ2-6	TGTGCCAGCAAACGACAGGGGGCAGCAGGGGCCAACGTCCTGACTTTC	CASKRQGAAGANVLTF
TRBV7-9	NA	TRBD2	TRBJ2-1	TGTGCCAGCAGCTTAGCCCTAGCGGGGACTTACAATGAGCAGTTCTTC	CASSLALAGTYNEQFF
TRBV4-3	NA	TRBD2	TRBJ2-1	TGCGCCAGCAGCCTATTTCCTACGGGACTAGCGACCTACAATGAGCAGTTCTTC	CASSLFPTGLATYNEQFF
TRBV28	NA	NA	TRBJ2-7	TGTGCCAGCAGTCCGGGGGGACACCCCCTAGAGCAGTACTTC	CASSPGGHPLEQYF
TRBV19	NA	TRBD2	TRBJ2-7	TGTGCCAGTACCACTAGCGGGGGCTACGAGCAGTACTTC	CASTTSGGYEQYF
TRBV5-4	NA	NA	TRBJ1-2	TGTGCCAGCAGCTTGGCCCAGGGTCTTAACTATGGCTACACCTTC	CASSLAQGLNYGYTF
TRBV10-3	NA	NA	TRBJ1-1	TGTGCCATCAGTGAGTCGAGTTGGGGGACAAGAGTAGAAGCTTTCTTT	CAISESSWGTRVEAFF
TRBV5-4	once	TRBD2	TRBJ2-2	TGTGCCAGCAGCAGAGGCGGGGGGACCGGGGAGCTGTTTTTT	CASSRGGGTGELFF
TRBV27	NA	NA	TRBJ2-4	TGTGCCAGCAGTTTATCGGGCAGTCCTATAGCCAAAAACATTCAGTACTTC	CASSLSGSPIAKNIQYF
TRBV5-1	NA	NA	TRBJ2-1	TGCGCCAGCAGCTTAACACGGGTCTACAATGAGCAGTTCTTC	CASSLTRVYNEQFF
TRBV5-1	NA	NA	TRBJ1-2	TGCGCCAGCAGCGGCGGGAATCTCTATGGCTACACCTTC	CASSGGNLYGYTF
TRBV9	NA	NA	TRBJ1-1	TGTGCCAGCAGCGTGGTGAGACACTTGAACACTGAAGCTTTCTTT	CASSVVRHLNTEAFF
TRBV4-1	NA	NA	TRBJ2-7	TGCGCCAGCAGCCCCCGAATAGGGACTTCAGGCTACGAGCAGTACTTC	CASSPRIGTSGYEQYF
TRBV4-1	NA	NA	TRBJ1-2	TGCGCCAGCAGCCGGATGCGGGGGAGCGGGAGTGGCTACACCTTC	CASSRMRGSGSGYTF
TRBV5-5	NA	NA	TRBJ2-1	TGTGCCAGCAGCTTGGAGGGGGTCTCCTACAATGAGCAGTTCTTC	CASSLEGVSYNEQFF